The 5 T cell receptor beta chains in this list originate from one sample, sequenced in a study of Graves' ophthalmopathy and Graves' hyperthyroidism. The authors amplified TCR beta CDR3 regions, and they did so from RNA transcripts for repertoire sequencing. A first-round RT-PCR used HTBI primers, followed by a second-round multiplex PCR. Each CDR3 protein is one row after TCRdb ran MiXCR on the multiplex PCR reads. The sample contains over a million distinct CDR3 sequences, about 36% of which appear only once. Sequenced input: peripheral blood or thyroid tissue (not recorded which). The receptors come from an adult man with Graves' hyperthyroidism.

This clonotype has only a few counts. CDR3 sequence reads: CASSHKRGGELFF. The CDR3 DNA sequence: TGCGCCAGCAGCCATAAACGTGGCGGGGAGCTGTTTTTT. V and J are TRBV4-3 and TRBJ2-2; D ambiguous. CDR1 is LGHNA and CDR2 is YSLEER in the germline V gene. The CDR3 runs to 13 residues. With 3 bases removed from V and 7 bases from J, the gap between germline ends came to 9 bases.

The CDR3 DNA reads as TGTGCCAGCACCCCCGACAGGGGTCCTCAGCCCCAGCATTTT. This translates into CASTPDRGPQPQHF. The chain joins TRBV12-3 or TRBV12-4 to TRBJ1-5; 8 positions match TRBD1. The CDR3 extends over 14 amino acids. Trimming cost V 7 bases and J 6 bases; bases outside gene matches: 8.

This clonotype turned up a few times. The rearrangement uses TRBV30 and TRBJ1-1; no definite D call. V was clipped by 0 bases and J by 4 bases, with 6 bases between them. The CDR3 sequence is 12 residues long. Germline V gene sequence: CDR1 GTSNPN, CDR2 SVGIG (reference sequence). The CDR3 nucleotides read TGTGCCTGGAGTGTATATGTCACTGAAGCTTTCTTT. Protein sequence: CAWSVYVTEAFF. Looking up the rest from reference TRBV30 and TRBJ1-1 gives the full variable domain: SQTIHQWPATLVQPVGSPLSLECTVEGTSNPNLYWYRQAAGRGLQLLFYSVGIGQISSEVPQNLSASRPQDRQFILSSKKLLLSDSGFYLCAWSVYVTEAFFGQGTRLTVV.

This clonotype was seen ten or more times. The CDR3 loop reads CASSLGALAGRETQYF. Here the CDR3 DNA reads TGTGCCAGCAGCTTAGGAGCACTAGCTGGGCGAGAGACCCAGTACTTC. The chain joins TRBV7-8 to TRBJ2-5; TRBD2 might be the D (6 bases). V lost 1 base and J 4 bases, leaving 16 bases between the germline ends. CDR3 size: 16 residues. The germline CDR1 and CDR2 sequences are SGHVS and FQNEAQ.

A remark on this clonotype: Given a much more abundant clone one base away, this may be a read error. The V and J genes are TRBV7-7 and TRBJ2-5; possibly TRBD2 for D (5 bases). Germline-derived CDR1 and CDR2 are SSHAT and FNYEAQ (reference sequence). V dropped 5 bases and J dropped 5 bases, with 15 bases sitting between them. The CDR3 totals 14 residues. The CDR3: CASSQWESAETQYF. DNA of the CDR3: TGTGCCAGCAGCCAGTGGGAGTCGGCCGAGACCCAGTACTTC.